The 28 T cell receptor beta chains below were found in one sample sequenced in a study of shared clonotypes between healthy human individuals. Only in-frame clones appear in the TCRdb table, and some are missing; sequencing was by immunoSEQ multiplex PCR. The sample records 800,000 to 950,000 clones, approximately 96% being singletons. Naivety among CD8 cells was defined by CD45RO negativity and positive CCR7 selection, thereby excluding terminally differentiated effector memory CD45RA+ cells. The material sequenced was naive CD8+ T cells sorted from blood. All receptors come from a man younger than 45 in good health.

J is TRBJ2-2 and V is TRBV5-1, with D unclear. CDR1 SGHRS and CDR2 YFSETQ come from the germline V gene. The CDR3 runs 17 residues. The germline V and J ends were trimmed by 0 bases and 0 bases, with 12 bases remaining between them. The CDR3 is CASSLAVGLANTGELFF. CDR3 in DNA: TGCGCCAGCAGCTTGGCTGTGGGATTGGCGAACACCGGGGAGCTGTTTTTT.

The genes are TRBV5-4 and TRBJ2-7; D remains unclear. Germline CDR1 SGHNT, CDR2 YYREEE (reference sequence). The V and J ends lost 4 bases and 6 bases respectively, with 17 bases between them. CDR3 size: 14 residues. CDR3: CASSQVATDGEQYF. The CDR3 DNA follows: TGTGCCAGCAGCCAAGTGGCGACCGACGGCGAGCAGTACTTC.

This chain connects TRBV18 to TRBJ2-1; TRBD2 might be the D (5 bases). Germline V gene lookup returns CDR1 KGHSH and CDR2 LQKENI. V lost 0 bases to trimming and J lost 2 bases, with 11 bases between them. The CDR3 sequence is 16 residues long. The DNA for the CDR3 is TGTGCCAGCTCACCACCAGAAAAACTAGCCTACAATGAGCAGTTCTTC. Protein sequence: CASSPPEKLAYNEQFF. Supplemented by reference TRBV18 and TRBJ2-1, the full variable domain reads NAGVMQNPRHLVRRRGQEARLRCSPMKGHSHVYWYRQLPEEGLKFMVYLQKENIIDESGMPKERFSAEFPKEGPSILRIQQVVRGDSAAYFCASSPPEKLAYNEQFFGPGTRLTVL.

The chain has TRBV7-6 and TRBJ2-7; TRBD1 aligns across 8 bases. Germline V gene lookup returns CDR1 SGHVS and CDR2 FNYEAQ. This CDR3 contains 15 residues. The junction had 9 bases not matched to a gene; V was cut back by 2 bases and J by 6 bases. CDR3 loop: CASSLMQGAQPEQYF. CDR3 sequence (DNA): TGTGCCAGCAGCTTAATGCAGGGGGCGCAGCCCGAGCAGTACTTC.

The rearrangement joins TRBV5-5 to TRBJ2-1; no firm D call. Germline V CDR1 and CDR2: SGHKS, YYEKEE (reference sequence). V was pared by 4 bases and J by 3 bases, with 2 bases between. The CDR3 has 11 residues. The CDR3 DNA follows: TGTGCCAGCAGCCACTACAATGAGCAGTTCTTC. Encoded protein: CASSHYNEQFF.

J is TRBJ1-2 and V is TRBV29-1; the D is unclear. Trimming shortened V by 3 bases and J by 5 bases, and 13 bases separated the two germline ends. This CDR3 is built from 13 residues. Germline values: CDR1 SQVTM, CDR2 ANQGSEA. CDR3 DNA sequence: TGCAGCGTTGACGGCCCCGCGGGGTATGGCTACACCTTC. Translating it yields CSVDGPAGYGYTF.

This sequence joins TRBV6-1 and TRBJ1-1; D not resolved. Germline loops: CDR1 MNHNS, CDR2 SASEGT. The CDR3 covers 12 residues. V lost 8 bases, J lost 3 bases, and 10 bases lay in between. CDR3 sequence (DNA): TGTGCCAGCGCGTGGGCGGACACTGAAGCTTTCTTT. Translating it yields CASAWADTEAFF.

The count of this clone is one. Other DNA sequences in this sample translate to the same CDR3. The genes are TRBV7-2 and TRBJ2-7; 8 bases map to TRBD2. CDR1 and CDR2 (germline): SGHTA, FQGNSA. The CDR3 loop spans 13 amino acids. Trimming removed 2 bases from V and 3 bases from J; junction bases left unmatched: 0. The CDR3 DNA follows: TGTGCCAGCAGCTTAACTAGCGGCTACGAGCAGTACTTC. Translating gives CASSLTSGYEQYF.

V and J are TRBV27 and TRBJ2-1, with 8 bases matching TRBD2. J gave up 8 bases and V 3 bases, and 9 bases lay outside the gene matches. The CDR3 runs 15 residues. Germline CDR1 MNHEY, CDR2 SMNVEV (reference sequence). The CDR3 spells CASSLIGLASDEQFF. Written as DNA, the CDR3 is TGTGCCAGCAGTTTGATCGGACTAGCTTCCGATGAGCAGTTCTTC.

The V and J genes are TRBV4-1 and TRBJ2-7; tentatively, D is TRBD1 (6 bases). V was cut by 0 bases and J by 4 bases, with 13 bases left in between. This CDR3 comprises 15 residues. CDR1 MGHRA and CDR2 YSYEKL come from the germline V gene. This chain's CDR3 is CASSQEDSQSYEQYF. As DNA, the CDR3 is TGCGCCAGCAGCCAAGAGGACAGCCAGAGTTACGAGCAGTACTTC.

CDR3 DNA sequence: TGTGCCTGGAGTTTAGGGCAGGGAAGAAATCAGCCCCAGCATTTT. This codes for CAWSLGQGRNQPQHF. The chain uses TRBV30 and TRBJ1-5; D might be TRBD1 (5 bases). The CDR3 is made up of 15 amino acids. Germline assignment: CDR1 GTSNPN and CDR2 SVGIG (reference sequence). V was cut by 2 bases and J by 4 bases, with 15 bases left in between.

The chain joins TRBV10-3 to TRBJ1-2, with 7 nucleotides matching TRBD1. V shed 10 bases, J shed 2 bases, and the junction held 13 bases outside the gene matches. The CDR3 has 15 residues. The germline V gene encodes CDR1 ENHRY and CDR2 SYGVKD. The CDR3 region is CATSYGQEKNYGYTF. In DNA, the CDR3 is TGTGCCACATCCTATGGACAGGAGAAGAACTATGGCTACACCTTC.

V gene TRBV28 combines with J gene TRBJ2-7; no clear D gene. Germline assignment: CDR1 MDHEN and CDR2 SYDVKM. The CDR3 has 15 amino acids. Deletions cut 8 bases from V and 7 bases from J, with 24 bases between. The CDR3 bases are TGTGCCAGCTCCCTCCGAACCGGCCGTCTTCGAGAGCAGTACTTC. Residues: CASSLRTGRLREQYF. The variable domain in full, with the rest retrieved from reference TRBV28 and TRBJ2-7, is DVKVTQSSRYLVKRTGEKVFLECVQDMDHENMFWYRQDPGLGLRLIYFSYDVKMKEKGDIPEGYSVSREKKERFSLILESASTNQTSMYLCASSLRTGRLREQYFGPGTRLTVT.

In regard to this clone: One end of the junction does not line up with germline, which may come from a read error. The V call is TRBV7-2, the J call TRBJ2-1; the D call may be TRBD1 or TRBD2 (5 bases each). The CDR3 covers 14 residues. Germline V gene data show CDR1 as SGHTA and CDR2 as FQGNSA. CDR3 protein: CASSLGFTIGAQVF. The CDR3 nucleotides read TGTGCCAGCAGCTTAGGATTCACTATCGGGGCCCAGGTCTTC.

CDR3 in amino acids: CATLAGGSDTQYF. DNA for the CDR3: TGTGCCACCCTAGCGGGAGGATCAGATACGCAGTATTTT. V is TRBV15 and J is TRBJ2-3, with 11 nucleotides matching TRBD2. Germline values: CDR1 LNHNV, CDR2 YYDKDF (reference sequence). Unmatched junction bases numbered 2, after V lost 8 bases and J lost 4 bases. This CDR3 contains 13 residues.

This rearrangement joins TRBV9 to TRBJ2-1, with 9 bases matching TRBD1. J lost 8 bases, V lost 3 bases, and 6 bases had no gene match. Per germline, CDR1 SGDLS and CDR2 YYNGEE. CDR3 length: 14 residues. In DNA, the CDR3 is TGTGCCAGCAGCGGCGGGACAGGGATATATGAGCAGTTCTTC. Amino acids: CASSGGTGIYEQFF.

A note on this clone: At one boundary the junction diverges from the germline segment, which might be a read error. This chain links TRBV4-1 with TRBJ2-1; D call uncertain. The CDR3 is 15 amino acids. Germline CDR1 MGHRA, CDR2 YSYEKL. The CDR3 region is CASSHYTGSFNEQFF. The CDR3 DNA is TGCGCCAGCAGCCACTATACCGGGTCCTTCAATGAGCAGTTCTTC.

To note about this clone: At one boundary the junction diverges from the germline segment, which might be a read error. The chain couples TRBV7-6 to TRBJ2-1, with TRBD2 matching over 9 bases. The CDR3 length is 14 residues. Germline lookup yields CDR1 SGHVS and CDR2 FNYEAQ. The CDR3 loop reads CASSVAGAYNEQFF. CDR3 in DNA: TGTGCCAGCAGCGTAGCGGGGGCATACAATGAGCAGTTCTTC.

The J gene is TRBJ2-3, the V gene TRBV13, with 7 bases fitting TRBD2. Germline V gene data show CDR1 as PRHDT and CDR2 as FYEKMQ (reference sequence). J was trimmed by 0 bases and V by 5 bases; bases with no gene match: 8. The CDR3 is 16 residues long. In DNA, the CDR3 is TGTGCCAGCAGCAAGTTAGCGGGCCCTAGCACAGATACGCAGTATTTT. It encodes CASSKLAGPSTDTQYF.

The chain couples TRBV9 to TRBJ2-3; possibly TRBD2 for D (5 bases). This CDR3 contains 14 residues. From germline, CDR1 is SGDLS and CDR2 YYNGEE. V was shortened by 0 bases and J by 2 bases, with 7 bases between the two germline ends. The CDR3 loop reads CASSVAGDTDTQYF. The DNA for the CDR3 is TGTGCCAGCAGCGTAGCCGGGGACACAGATACGCAGTATTTT.

The V and J genes are TRBV30 and TRBJ2-7, with D unresolved. The germline V gene encodes CDR1 GTSNPN and CDR2 SVGIG (reference sequence). This CDR3 is 12 amino acids long. Trimming took off 1 base at V and 3 bases at J, with 7 bases between the two ends. The DNA for the CDR3 is TGTGCCTGGAGTGCCTGGGACTACGAGCAGTACTTC. Protein sequence: CAWSAWDYEQYF.

This clone was observed once. As DNA, the CDR3 is TGCGCCAGCACCGCCGGGACAGGGGGCATGAATGAGCAGTTCTTC. It encodes CASTAGTGGMNEQFF. The chain is built from TRBV4-3 and TRBJ2-1; 12 bases align to TRBD1. This CDR3 comprises 15 residues. J lost 7 bases, V lost 7 bases, and 8 bases had no gene match. Germline V lookup: CDR1 LGHNA, CDR2 YSLEER.

The table lists this clone with a few counts. The chain joins TRBV5-5 to TRBJ2-7; D is possibly TRBD1 (6 bases). The V gene's germline CDR1 is SGHKS and CDR2 YYEKEE (reference sequence). CDR3 length: 14 residues. V was shortened by 7 bases and J by 1 base, with 15 bases between the two germline ends. The CDR3 region has the DNA TGTGCCAGCCAGGGTGCAGGGGCGTCCTACGAGCAGTACTTC. Its translation is CASQGAGASYEQYF.

About this clone itself: Relative to the germline gene, one junction end is altered; a read error may explain this. The rearrangement links TRBV2 to TRBJ1-1; 8 nucleotides align to TRBD1. CDR1 and CDR2 (germline): SNHLY, FYNNEI. The CDR3 covers 13 residues. The CDR3 sequence is CASSEDRGTEAFF. The CDR3 coding sequence is TGTGCCAGCAGCGAAGACAGGGGAACTGAAGCTTTCTTT.

This chain connects TRBV7-7 to TRBJ2-7; D may be TRBD1 (5 bases). Germline V CDR1 and CDR2: SSHAT, FNYEAQ (reference sequence). The length of the CDR3 is 13 residues. V was trimmed by 5 bases and J by 6 bases, leaving 14 bases between them. CDR3 DNA: TGTGCCAGCAGCCCCGAAAGTAGGGGCGAGCAGTACTTC. It yields the protein CASSPESRGEQYF.

This rearrangement joins TRBV14 to TRBJ1-2; 9 positions match TRBD1. The germline V gene has CDR1 SGHDN and CDR2 FVKESK. This CDR3 has 15 residues. Unmatched junction bases numbered 4, after V lost 1 base and J lost 4 bases. CDR3 in amino acids: CASSQGTGEIYGYTF. CDR3 nucleotides: TGTGCCAGCAGCCAAGGGACAGGGGAGATCTATGGCTACACCTTC.

As regards this clone: Germline and junction disagree at one end, which may indicate a read error. DNA of the CDR3: TGTGCTAGCAGCTCTCGGGACACTAGCTGGGAGCTGTTTTTT. As protein: CASSSRDTSWELFF. V gene TRBV7-7 combines with J gene TRBJ2-2; the D call may be TRBD1 or TRBD2 (6 bases each). The CDR3 has 14 residues. Germline CDR1 SSHAT, CDR2 FNYEAQ (reference sequence).

The chain carries TRBV10-2 and TRBJ1-5; no clear D gene. V was cut by 3 bases and J by 6 bases, with 18 bases left in between. The CDR3 loop spans 16 amino acids. The germline gives CDR1 WSHSY, CDR2 SAAADI. The DNA of the CDR3 is TGCGCCAGCAGTGAATCAGGCAGTTCCCCTCGTCAGCCCCAGCATTTT. Protein: CASSESGSSPRQPQHF.